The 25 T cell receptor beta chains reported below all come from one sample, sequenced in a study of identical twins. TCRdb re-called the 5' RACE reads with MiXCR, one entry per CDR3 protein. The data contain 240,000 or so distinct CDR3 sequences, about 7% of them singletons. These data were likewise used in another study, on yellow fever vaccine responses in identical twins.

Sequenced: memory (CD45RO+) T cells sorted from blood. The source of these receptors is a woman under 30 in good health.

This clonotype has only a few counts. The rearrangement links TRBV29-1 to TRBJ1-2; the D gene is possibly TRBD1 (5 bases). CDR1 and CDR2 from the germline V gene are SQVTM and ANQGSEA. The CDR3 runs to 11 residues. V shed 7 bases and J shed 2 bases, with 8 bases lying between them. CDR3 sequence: CSAQENYGYTF. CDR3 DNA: TGCAGCGCACAGGAAAACTATGGCTACACCTTC.

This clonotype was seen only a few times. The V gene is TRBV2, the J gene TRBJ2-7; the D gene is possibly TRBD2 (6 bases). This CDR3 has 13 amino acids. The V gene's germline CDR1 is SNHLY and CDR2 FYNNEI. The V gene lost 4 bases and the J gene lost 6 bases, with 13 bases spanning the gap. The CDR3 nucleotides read TGTGCCAGCAGTGTGACTAGTCCGGGCGAGCAGTACTTC. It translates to CASSVTSPGEQYF.

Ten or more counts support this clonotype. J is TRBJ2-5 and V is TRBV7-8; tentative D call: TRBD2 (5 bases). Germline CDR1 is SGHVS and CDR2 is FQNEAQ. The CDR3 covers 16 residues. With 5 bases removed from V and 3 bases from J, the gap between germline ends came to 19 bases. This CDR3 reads CASSPARWTEKETQYF. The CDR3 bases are TGTGCCAGCAGCCCGGCCCGGTGGACTGAGAAAGAGACCCAGTACTTC.

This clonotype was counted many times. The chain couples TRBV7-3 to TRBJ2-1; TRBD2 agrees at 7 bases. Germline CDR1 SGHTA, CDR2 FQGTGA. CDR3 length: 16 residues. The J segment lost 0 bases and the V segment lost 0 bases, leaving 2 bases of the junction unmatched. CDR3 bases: TGTGCCAGCAGCTTAACGGGAGGGAGCTCCTACAATGAGCAGTTCTTC. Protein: CASSLTGGSSYNEQFF.

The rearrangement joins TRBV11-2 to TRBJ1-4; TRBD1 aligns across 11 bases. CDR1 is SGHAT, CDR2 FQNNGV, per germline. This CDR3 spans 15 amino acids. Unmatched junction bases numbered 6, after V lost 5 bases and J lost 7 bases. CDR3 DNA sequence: TGTGCCAGCAGCCTCGGACAGGGGGCACCTGAAAAACTGTTTTTT. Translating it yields CASSLGQGAPEKLFF.

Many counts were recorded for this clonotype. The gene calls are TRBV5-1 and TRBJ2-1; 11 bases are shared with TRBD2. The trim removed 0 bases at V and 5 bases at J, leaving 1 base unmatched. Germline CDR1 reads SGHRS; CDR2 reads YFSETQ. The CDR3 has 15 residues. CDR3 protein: CASSLGGLADNEQFF. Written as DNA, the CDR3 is TGCGCCAGCAGCTTGGGGGGACTAGCGGACAATGAGCAGTTCTTC.

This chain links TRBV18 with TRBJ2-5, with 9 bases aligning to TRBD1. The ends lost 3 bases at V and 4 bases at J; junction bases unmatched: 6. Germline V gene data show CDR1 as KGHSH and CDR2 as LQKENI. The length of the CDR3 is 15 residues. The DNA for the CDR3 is TGTGCCAGCTCACCTTCCGGGACAGGGCTAGAGACCCAGTACTTC. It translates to CASSPSGTGLETQYF. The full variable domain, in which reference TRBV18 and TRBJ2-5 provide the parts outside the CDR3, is NAGVMQNPRHLVRRRGQEARLRCSPMKGHSHVYWYRQLPEEGLKFMVYLQKENIIDESGMPKERFSAEFPKEGPSILRIQQVVRGDSAAYFCASSPSGTGLETQYFGPGTRLLVL.

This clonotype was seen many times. The CDR3 region is CASNEGLYEQYF. CDR3 DNA sequence: TGTGCCAGCAACGAAGGACTCTACGAGCAGTACTTC. This chain uses TRBV28 with TRBJ2-7, with D possibly being TRBD2 (5 bases). This CDR3 has 12 amino acids. In germline, CDR1 is MDHEN, CDR2 SYDVKM. V was pared by 7 bases and J by 3 bases, with 10 bases between.

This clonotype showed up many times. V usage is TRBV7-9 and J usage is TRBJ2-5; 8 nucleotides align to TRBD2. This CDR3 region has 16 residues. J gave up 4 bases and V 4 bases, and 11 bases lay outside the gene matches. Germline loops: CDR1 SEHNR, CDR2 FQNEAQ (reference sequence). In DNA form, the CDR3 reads TGTGCCAGCAGCTCCCGTTTCAGCGGGAGTCTAGAGACCCAGTACTTC. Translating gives CASSSRFSGSLETQYF.

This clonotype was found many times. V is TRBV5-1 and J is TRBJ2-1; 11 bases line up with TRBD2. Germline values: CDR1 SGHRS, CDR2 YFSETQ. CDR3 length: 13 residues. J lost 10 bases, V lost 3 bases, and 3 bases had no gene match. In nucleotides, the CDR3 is TGCGCCAGCAGCTCCGGACTAGCGGGCGAGCAGTTCTTC. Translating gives CASSSGLAGEQFF.

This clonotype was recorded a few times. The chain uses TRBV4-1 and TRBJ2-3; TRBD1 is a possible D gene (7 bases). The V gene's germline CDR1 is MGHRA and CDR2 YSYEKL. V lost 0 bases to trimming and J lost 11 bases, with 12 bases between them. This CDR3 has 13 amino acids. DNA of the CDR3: TGCGCCAGCAGCCAAGATGGGCAGGGGGGGCAGTATTTT. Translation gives CASSQDGQGGQYF.

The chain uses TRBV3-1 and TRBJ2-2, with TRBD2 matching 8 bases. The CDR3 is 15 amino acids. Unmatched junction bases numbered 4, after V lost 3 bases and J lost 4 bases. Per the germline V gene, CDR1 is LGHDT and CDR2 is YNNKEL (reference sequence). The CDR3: CASSQGTRTTGELFF. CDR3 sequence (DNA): TGTGCCAGCAGCCAGGGGACTAGAACCACCGGGGAGCTGTTTTTT.

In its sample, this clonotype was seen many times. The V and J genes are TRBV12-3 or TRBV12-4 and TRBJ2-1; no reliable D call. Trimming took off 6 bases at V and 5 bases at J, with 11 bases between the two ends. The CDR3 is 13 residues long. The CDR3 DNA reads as TGTGCCAGCAGCCGAGACACAAACAATGAGCAGTTCTTC. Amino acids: CASSRDTNNEQFF.

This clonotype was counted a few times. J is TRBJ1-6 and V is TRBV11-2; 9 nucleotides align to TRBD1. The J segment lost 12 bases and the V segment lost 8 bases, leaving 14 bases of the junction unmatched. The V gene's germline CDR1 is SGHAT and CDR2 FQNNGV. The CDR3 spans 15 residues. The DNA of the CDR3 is TGTGCCAGCTCCCTAGGGCGGGACAGGGAAGGACCCCTCCACTTT. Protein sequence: CASSLGRDREGPLHF.

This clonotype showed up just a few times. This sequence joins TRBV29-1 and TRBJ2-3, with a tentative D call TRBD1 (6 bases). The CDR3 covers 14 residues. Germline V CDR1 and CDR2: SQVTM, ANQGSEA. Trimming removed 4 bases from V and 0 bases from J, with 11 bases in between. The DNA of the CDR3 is TGCAGCGTTGTCCAGGGGTCAAGCACAGATACGCAGTATTTT. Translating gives CSVVQGSSTDTQYF.

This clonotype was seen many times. The CDR3 spells CASSQHSFSNEKLFF. In DNA, the CDR3 is TGTGCCAGCAGCCAGCACAGCTTCTCTAATGAAAAACTGTTTTTT. V usage is TRBV14 and J usage is TRBJ1-4; D ambiguous. V lost 3 bases, J lost 3 bases, and 11 bases lay in between. This CDR3 has 15 residues. Looked up from germline, CDR1 is SGHDN and CDR2 is FVKESK.

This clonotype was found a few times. Here the CDR3 reads CASSPTEPSGEAFF. CDR3 DNA: TGTGCCAGCAGTCCCACGGAACCTTCAGGTGAAGCTTTCTTT. The chain employs TRBV27 and TRBJ1-1; unclear D gene. The germline V and J ends were trimmed by 5 bases and 7 bases, with 17 bases remaining between them. The CDR3 sequence is 14 residues long. Germline CDR1 reads MNHEY; CDR2 reads SMNVEV (reference sequence).

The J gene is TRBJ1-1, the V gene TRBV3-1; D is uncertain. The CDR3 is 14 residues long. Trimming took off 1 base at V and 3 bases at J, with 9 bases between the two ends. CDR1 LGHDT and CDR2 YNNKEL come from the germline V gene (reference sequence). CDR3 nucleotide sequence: TGTGCCAGCAGCCAAGCCGCTGGGGACACTGAAGCTTTCTTT. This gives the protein CASSQAAGDTEAFF.

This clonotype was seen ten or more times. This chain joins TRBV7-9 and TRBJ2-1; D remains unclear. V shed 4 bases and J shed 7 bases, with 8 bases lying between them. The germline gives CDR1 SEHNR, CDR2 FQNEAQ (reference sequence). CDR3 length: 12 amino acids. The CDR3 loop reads CASSSRPNEQFF. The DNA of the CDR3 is TGTGCCAGCAGCTCCAGACCGAATGAGCAGTTCTTC.

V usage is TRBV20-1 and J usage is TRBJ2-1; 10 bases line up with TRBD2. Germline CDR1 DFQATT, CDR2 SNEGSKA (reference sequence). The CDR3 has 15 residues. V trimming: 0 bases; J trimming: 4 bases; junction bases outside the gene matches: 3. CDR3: CSARDPSGSYNEQFF. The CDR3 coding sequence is TGCAGTGCTAGAGATCCTAGCGGGAGTTACAATGAGCAGTTCTTC.

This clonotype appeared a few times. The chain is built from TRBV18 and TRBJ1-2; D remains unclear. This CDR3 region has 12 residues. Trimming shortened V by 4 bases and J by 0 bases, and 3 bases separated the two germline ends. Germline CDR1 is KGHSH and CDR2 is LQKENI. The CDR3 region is CASSLSNYGYTF. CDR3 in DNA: TGTGCCAGCTCACTTTCTAACTATGGCTACACCTTC.

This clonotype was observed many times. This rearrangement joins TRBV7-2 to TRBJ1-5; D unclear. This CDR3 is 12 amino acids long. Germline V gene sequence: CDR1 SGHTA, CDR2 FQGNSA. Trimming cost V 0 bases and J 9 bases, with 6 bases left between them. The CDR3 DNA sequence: TGTGCCAGCAGCTTAGCCTCCGGGCCCCAGCATTTT. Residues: CASSLASGPQHF.

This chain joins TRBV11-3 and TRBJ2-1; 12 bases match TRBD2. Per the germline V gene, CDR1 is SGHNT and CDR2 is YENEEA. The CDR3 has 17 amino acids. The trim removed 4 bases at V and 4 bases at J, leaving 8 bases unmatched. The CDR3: CASSSSTSGSRYNEQFF. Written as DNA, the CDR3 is TGTGCCAGCAGCTCATCGACTAGCGGGAGTAGGTACAATGAGCAGTTCTTC.

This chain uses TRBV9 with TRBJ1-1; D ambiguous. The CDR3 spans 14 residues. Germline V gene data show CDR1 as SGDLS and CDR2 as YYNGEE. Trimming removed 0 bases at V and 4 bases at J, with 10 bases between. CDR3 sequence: CASSVDTWGTEAFF. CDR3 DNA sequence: TGTGCCAGCAGCGTAGATACGTGGGGCACTGAAGCTTTCTTT.

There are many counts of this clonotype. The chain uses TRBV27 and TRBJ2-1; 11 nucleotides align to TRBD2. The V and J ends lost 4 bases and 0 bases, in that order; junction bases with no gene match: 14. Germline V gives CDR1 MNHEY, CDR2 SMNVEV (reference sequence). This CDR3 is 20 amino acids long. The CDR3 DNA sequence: TGTGCCAGCAGTTCACTTCTTGGGACTAGCGGAACCCCCTCCTACAATGAGCAGTTCTTC. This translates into CASSSLLGTSGTPSYNEQFF.